These 6 T cell receptor beta chains share one sample of origin, sequenced in a study of metastatic and nonmetastatic thyroid tumors. Via MiXCR, TCRdb re-called the PCR reads. Of about 46,000 clones listed, about 25% were seen once; the top ten hold about 3.5%. Until they underwent thyroid surgery, no patient had received any treatment. The sequencing sample was made of blood. These receptors were taken from a male donor with papillary thyroid cancer or a benign thyroid nodule (not recorded which). Some clones in this sample may be carry-over from other donors' samples.

The chain joins TRBV2 to TRBJ2-7; 11 bases are shared with TRBD1. The CDR3 totals 14 residues. Trimming at V came to 6 bases and at J to 4 bases, leaving 5 bases not matched to a gene. CDR1 and CDR2 (germline): SNHLY, FYNNEI. The CDR3 sequence: CASSKDRGLYEQYF. CDR3 DNA: TGTGCCAGCAGCAAGGACAGGGGGCTGTACGAGCAGTACTTC. Variable domain in full (rest from reference TRBV2 and TRBJ2-7): EPEVTQTPSHQVTQMGQEVILRCVPISNHLYFYWYRQILGQKVEFLVSFYNNEISEKSEIFDDQFSVERPDGSNFTLKIRSTKLEDSAMYFCASSKDRGLYEQYFGPGTRLTVT.

There are many counts of this clone. This chain uses TRBV20-1 with TRBJ2-1; 12 bases are shared with TRBD2. The CDR3 contains 16 residues. Germline V CDR1 and CDR2: DFQATT, SNEGSKA (reference sequence). V was clipped by 1 base and J by 4 bases; unmatched bases: 5. For the CDR3, the DNA is TGCAGTGCTAGAGCACCACTAGCGGGGGGATACAATGAGCAGTTCTTC. Its protein product is CSARAPLAGGYNEQFF.

This clone was picked up one time. The rearrangement uses TRBV4-3 and TRBJ1-5; 9 bases map to TRBD1. The length of the CDR3 is 14 residues. J lost 5 bases, V lost 3 bases, and 2 bases had no gene match. The germline gives CDR1 LGHNA, CDR2 YSLEER. The CDR3 sequence is CASSQGTGYQPQHF. CDR3 coding DNA: TGCGCCAGCAGCCAGGGGACAGGGTATCAGCCCCAGCATTTT.

This clone has a count of ten or more. V gene TRBV3-1 combines with J gene TRBJ1-2, with TRBD1 identical over 8 bases. After removal of 2 bases from V and 6 bases from J, the junction contained 2 bases not matched to a gene. The CDR3 is made up of 13 amino acids. Germline lookup yields CDR1 LGHDT and CDR2 YNNKEL (reference sequence). This chain's CDR3 is CASSQTDRDGYTF. Here the CDR3 DNA reads TGTGCCAGCAGCCAAACGGACAGGGATGGCTACACCTTC.

This clone was seen at least ten times. One junction end does not reproduce the germline sequence, and a read error may be involved. The sample holds other DNA sequences that translate to the same CDR3. This chain uses TRBV24-1 with TRBJ2-3, with 7 bases that match TRBD1. The germline CDR1 and CDR2 sequences are KGHDR and SFDVKD. The CDR3 spans 15 residues. The CDR3 protein is CATSDLGQGADTQYF. DNA for the CDR3: TGTGCCACCAGCGATTTGGGGCAGGGGGCAGATACGCAGTATTTT.

This clone was detected only a few times. The gene calls are TRBV28 and TRBJ1-6; TRBD1 is a possible D gene (6 bases). The CDR3 totals 15 residues. Germline V gives CDR1 MDHEN, CDR2 SYDVKM. The V end lost 5 bases, the J end lost 5 bases, and 13 bases lay between the germline ends. The CDR3 nucleotides read TGTGCCAGCAGTACAGGGCCGGGAAATAATTCACCCCTCCACTTT. It translates to CASSTGPGNNSPLHF.